Described below is a single T cell receptor (beta chain) sequence and its context. These data are taken from a study of shared clonotypes between healthy human individuals. Assay used: immunoSEQ multiplex PCR; TCRdb lists only in-frame clones, some missing. The sample contains under 2,500,000 clones, nearly 97% of which appear only once. The source is a man younger than 35 in good health. The specimen sequenced was naive CD4+ T cells sorted from blood. This sample's subset: CD45RA+ positively selected.

In DNA form, the CDR3 reads TGTGCCAGCAGCTTAGCGGGAGACAGTGAGCAGTTCTTC. Amino acid sequence: CASSLAGDSEQFF. The chain carries TRBV5-6 and TRBJ2-1; 8 bases map to TRBD2. The CDR3 is 13 residues long. Germline V gives CDR1 SGHDT, CDR2 YYEEEE. The V gene end was trimmed by 2 bases and the J gene end by 9 bases; junction bases not matched to a gene: 4. The entire variable domain, with the rest obtained from reference TRBV5-6 and TRBJ2-1, is as follows: DAGVTQSPTHLIKTRGQQVTLRCSPKSGHDTVSWYQQALGQGPQFIFQYYEEEERQRGNFPDRFSGHQFPNYSSELNVNALLLGDSALYLCASSLAGDSEQFFGPGTRLTVL.